This passage covers 3 T cell receptor beta chains from one sample sequenced in a study of blood T cell repertoires in COVID-19. The assay was immunoSEQ multiplex PCR, and TCRdb's table has in-frame clones only and misses some. The sample carries 450,000 or so clones, about nine tenths recorded once. The specimen sequenced was PBMCs or T cells enriched from blood (not recorded which). Source of these receptors: a man aged 18 to 29 who had recovered from COVID-19.

The J gene is TRBJ1-2, the V gene TRBV10-2; 8 nucleotides agree with TRBD1. The germline V gene encodes CDR1 WSHSY and CDR2 SAAADI. CDR3 length: 15 amino acids. V shed 3 bases, J shed 8 bases, and the junction held 11 bases outside the gene matches. The DNA of the CDR3 is TGCGCCAGCAGTGACTGGACAGGGAACCCTCGAGGCTACACCTTC. It is translated as CASSDWTGNPRGYTF.

This clone showed up just once. V gene TRBV10-3 combines with J gene TRBJ1-1; possibly TRBD1 for D (5 bases). The CDR3 length is 15 residues. The V gene lost 0 bases and the J gene lost 4 bases, with 12 bases spanning the gap. The germline V gene encodes CDR1 ENHRY and CDR2 SYGVKD. The CDR3 reads CAISESGGGFTEAFF. In nucleotides, the CDR3 is TGTGCCATCAGTGAGTCTGGGGGGGGGTTCACTGAAGCTTTCTTT.

The chain employs TRBV29-1 and TRBJ1-2; 8 bases are a match to TRBD1. There are 14 residues in the CDR3. After removal of 4 bases from V and 5 bases from J, the junction contained 9 bases not matched to a gene. Germline assignment: CDR1 SQVTM and CDR2 ANQGSEA. The CDR3 sequence is CSVGEWDRIYGYTF. The CDR3 region has the DNA TGCAGCGTTGGGGAATGGGACAGGATTTATGGCTACACCTTC.